These 23 T cell receptor beta chains share one sample of origin, sequenced in a study of radiation and T cells in renal cell carcinoma (dated by TCRdb to the early 2020s). The time point label here, explained by the study, means: blood 4 weeks post-SBRT, at nephrectomy. The treatment or condition label, as the study defines it: 15 Gy SBRT to primary tumor, nephrectomy 4 weeks later. Receptor libraries were prepared by the immunoSEQ multiplex PCR assay. The table was pulled from immuneACCESS by TCRdb, which kept in-frame rearrangements only. Such tables lose some clones; where checked, under half of the loss comes from unresolved V genes, and the rest has no known cause. Counted in this sample were around 140,000 clones; about 86% of them appeared once. Of the sample, about a sixth falls within the top ten clones. The sample here was blood, taken from a patient whose treatment included radiotherapy and nephrectomy. These TCRs come from a woman in her forties or fifties with renal cell carcinoma.

This clone was detected only a few times. V gene TRBV7-9 combines with J gene TRBJ1-1; 7 bases match TRBD1. Germline CDR1 and CDR2: SEHNR and FQNEAQ (reference sequence). V was clipped by 0 bases and J by 3 bases; unmatched bases: 1. The CDR3 covers 14 residues. CDR3 amino acids: CASSLADRDTEAFF. The CDR3 region has the DNA TGTGCCAGCAGCTTAGCCGACAGGGACACTGAAGCTTTCTTT.

The chain recombines TRBV5-4 with TRBJ2-5; 8 bases are a match to TRBD1. The length of the CDR3 is 18 residues. V shed 7 bases, J shed 2 bases, and the junction held 19 bases outside the gene matches. The germline CDR1 and CDR2 sequences are SGHNT and YYREEE (reference sequence). The DNA of the CDR3 is TGTGCCAGCCGGGGATTTTCCGGGACAGGCAATCTTCAAGAGACCCAGTACTTC. This encodes CASRGFSGTGNLQETQYF.

The chain recombines TRBV5-1 with TRBJ2-5; D uncertain. This CDR3 is 13 amino acids long. V was pared by 2 bases and J by 5 bases, with 10 bases between. CDR1 is SGHRS and CDR2 is YFSETQ in the germline V gene. The CDR3 region is CASSFGPGETQYF. CDR3 DNA: TGCGCCAGCAGCTTCGGGCCCGGGGAGACCCAGTACTTC.

This clone appeared many times. The V call is TRBV6-6, the J call TRBJ2-1; a weak D match, TRBD2 (6 bases). CDR1 and CDR2 (germline): MNHNY, SVGAGI (reference sequence). The CDR3 has 13 residues. V lost 2 bases, J lost 9 bases, and 11 bases lay in between. The CDR3 loop reads CASSYIAGGEQFF. The CDR3 DNA is TGTGCCAGCAGTTACATAGCCGGGGGTGAGCAGTTCTTC.

About this clone itself: Germline is not matched at one junction end, which may reflect a read error. V and J are TRBV19 and TRBJ2-1; no reliable D call. Looked up from germline, CDR1 is LNHDA and CDR2 is SQIVND (reference sequence). The CDR3 covers 14 residues. The chain's CDR3 is CASSIAFSNNEQFF. The CDR3 DNA is TGTGCCAGTAGTATAGCCTTCTCCAACAATGAGCAGTTCTTC.

The V and J genes are TRBV5-8 and TRBJ2-5; 7 bases are a match to TRBD2. V dropped 4 bases and J dropped 7; count of bases not matched to a gene: 10. CDR3 size: 14 residues. Germline V gene lookup returns CDR1 SGHTS and CDR2 YDEGEE. The CDR3 DNA reads TGTGCCAGCAGCGGTATGATCTGGGAGGGGACCCAGTACTTC. Its protein product is CASSGMIWEGTQYF.

The rearrangement links TRBV2 to TRBJ1-1, with 8 bases that match TRBD1. Per the germline V gene, CDR1 is SNHLY and CDR2 is FYNNEI. Trimming cost V 6 bases and J 4 bases; bases outside gene matches: 4. CDR3 length: 13 amino acids. The CDR3 DNA reads TGTGCCAGCAGGGACAGGGCGGGCACTGAAGCTTTCTTT. Protein: CASRDRAGTEAFF.

This rearrangement joins TRBV27 to TRBJ1-2; TRBD1 is a possible D gene (6 bases). CDR1 MNHEY and CDR2 SMNVEV come from the germline V gene (reference sequence). V lost 5 bases and J 8 bases, leaving 9 bases between the germline ends. The CDR3 sequence is 11 residues long. DNA of the CDR3: TGTGCCAGCAGTGAGGGGGAAGGCTACACCTTC. It translates to CASSEGEGYTF.

The V gene is TRBV28, the J gene TRBJ2-2; 9 bases line up with TRBD1. V gave up 5 bases and J gave up 2 bases; unmatched junction bases: 6. The CDR3 is 16 residues long. Germline loops: CDR1 MDHEN, CDR2 SYDVKM. The CDR3 here is CASSGPGQGNTGELFF. As DNA, the CDR3 is TGTGCCAGCAGTGGCCCGGGACAGGGAAACACCGGGGAGCTGTTTTTT.

The chain links TRBV2 to TRBJ1-2; D ambiguous. V lost 1 base and J lost 8, with 14 bases in between. This CDR3 spans 14 amino acids. CDR1 SNHLY and CDR2 FYNNEI come from the germline V gene. The CDR3 DNA reads as TGTGCCAGCAGTGAAGAATCTGGGATGGGAGGCTACACCTTC. Protein product: CASSEESGMGGYTF. The full variable domain, rest sourced from reference TRBV2 and TRBJ1-2, is EPEVTQTPSHQVTQMGQEVILRCVPISNHLYFYWYRQILGQKVEFLVSFYNNEISEKSEIFDDQFSVERPDGSNFTLKIRSTKLEDSAMYFCASSEESGMGGYTFGSGTRLTVV.

This clone was detected once. CDR3 protein: CASNYGGSYEQYF. CDR3 nucleotides: TGTGCCAGCAACTACGGGGGTTCCTACGAGCAGTACTTC. The V gene is TRBV28, the J gene TRBJ2-7; a weak D match, TRBD2 (6 bases). The V gene lost 7 bases and the J gene lost 1 base, with 11 bases spanning the gap. The CDR3 is 13 amino acids. Germline CDR1 reads MDHEN; CDR2 reads SYDVKM.

This chain uses TRBV7-2 with TRBJ2-3, with 8 positions matching TRBD1. Trimming removed 1 base from V and 6 bases from J; junction bases left unmatched: 6. The CDR3 consists of 15 residues. Germline lookup yields CDR1 SGHTA and CDR2 FQGNSA. This chain's CDR3 is CASSLGGQDPDTQYF. CDR3 sequence (DNA): TGTGCCAGCAGCTTAGGGGGACAGGACCCCGATACGCAGTATTTT.

The chain recombines TRBV9 with TRBJ2-5, with 10 positions matching TRBD2. The CDR3 covers 16 residues. Unmatched junction bases numbered 8, after V lost 4 bases and J lost 2 bases. Germline V lookup: CDR1 SGDLS, CDR2 YYNGEE. The CDR3 loop reads CASSPLAGVRQETQYF. CDR3 DNA sequence: TGTGCCAGCAGCCCCCTAGCGGGAGTGAGGCAAGAGACCCAGTACTTC.

The table lists this clone with a count of one. The chain has TRBV19 and TRBJ2-7; 9 nucleotides line up with TRBD1. Germline loops: CDR1 LNHDA, CDR2 SQIVND (reference sequence). With V trimmed by 4 bases and J by 6 bases, 4 bases remained unmatched. The CDR3 spans 13 residues. CDR3 region: CASSTGQGIEQYF. In DNA form, the CDR3 reads TGTGCCAGTAGTACCGGACAGGGGATCGAGCAGTACTTC. The full variable domain, completed using reference TRBV19 and TRBJ2-7, is DGGITQSPKYLFRKEGQNVTLSCEQNLNHDAMYWYRQDPGQGLRLIYYSQIVNDFQKGDIAEGYSVSREKKESFPLTVTSAQKNPTAFYLCASSTGQGIEQYFGPGTRLTVT.

J is TRBJ1-6 and V is TRBV19, with 11 bases identical to TRBD1. V trimming: 5 bases; J trimming: 10 bases; junction bases outside the gene matches: 7. Germline assignment: CDR1 LNHDA and CDR2 SQIVND (reference sequence). The CDR3 runs 15 residues. The CDR3 coding sequence is TGTGCCAGTAGTGGGACAGGGGGAATGAGATCACCCCTCCACTTT. Its translation: CASSGTGGMRSPLHF.

Concerning this clone itself: An end of the junction does not agree with germline; a read error may underlie this. The chain joins TRBV6-5 to TRBJ2-7; D remains ambiguous. Germline loops: CDR1 MNHEY, CDR2 SVGAGI. The CDR3 length is 13 residues. DNA for the CDR3: TGTGCCAGCAGTTACTCGCCTGATTACGGGCAGTACTTC. This codes for CASSYSPDYGQYF.

The genes are TRBV5-1 and TRBJ2-2; D unclear. Germline assignment: CDR1 SGHRS and CDR2 YFSETQ. V was pared by 6 bases and J by 1 base, with 10 bases between. The CDR3 consists of 14 residues. The chain's CDR3 is CASTLGQNTGELFF. For the CDR3, the DNA is TGCGCCAGCACCCTTGGTCAGAACACCGGGGAGCTGTTTTTT.

This sequence joins TRBV5-4 and TRBJ2-1; D is undetermined. Trimming took 2 bases from V and 2 from J, leaving 5 bases between them. The CDR3 consists of 13 residues. CDR1 and CDR2 (germline): SGHNT, YYREEE (reference sequence). CDR3 nucleotides: TGTGCCAGCAGCTTTCCCCCCTACAATGAGCAGTTCTTC. Its protein product is CASSFPPYNEQFF.

This sequence joins TRBV14 and TRBJ2-6; no reliable D call. The germline V gene has CDR1 SGHDN and CDR2 FVKESK. The CDR3 runs to 16 residues. Trimming shortened V by 4 bases and J by 0 bases, and 10 bases separated the two germline ends. The CDR3 reads CASSLLGDSGANVLTF. The CDR3 DNA sequence: TGTGCCAGCAGCCTCCTCGGAGACTCTGGGGCCAACGTCCTGACTTTC. Full variable domain (outside the CDR3, taken from reference TRBV14 and TRBJ2-6): EAGVTQFPSHSVIEKGQTVTLRCDPISGHDNLYWYRRVMGKEIKFLLHFVKESKQDESGMPNNRFLAERTGGTYSTLKVQPAELEDSGVYFCASSLLGDSGANVLTFGAGSRLTVL.

This clone has more than one count but fewer than ten. The chain is built from TRBV28 and TRBJ1-6; possible D gene TRBD1, 5 bases. The CDR3 extends over 15 amino acids. The ends were cut back, 2 bases at V and 7 bases at J, with 12 bases in the middle. In germline, CDR1 is MDHEN, CDR2 SYDVKM. CDR3 sequence reads: CASSLEGSGNSPLHF. The CDR3 DNA reads as TGTGCCAGCAGTTTAGAGGGGTCGGGGAATTCACCCCTCCACTTT. Using reference TRBV28 and TRBJ1-6 for the parts outside the CDR3, the full variable domain is DVKVTQSSRYLVKRTGEKVFLECVQDMDHENMFWYRQDPGLGLRLIYFSYDVKMKEKGDIPEGYSVSREKKERFSLILESASTNQTSMYLCASSLEGSGNSPLHFGNGTRLTVT.

This clone was seen a handful of times. The rearrangement joins TRBV7-9 to TRBJ2-7, with a tentative D call TRBD1 (6 bases). The ends were cut back, 4 bases at V and 1 base at J, with 11 bases in the middle. Germline lookup yields CDR1 SEHNR and CDR2 FQNEAQ (reference sequence). The CDR3 contains 14 residues. The CDR3 coding sequence is TGTGCCAGCAGCTCAGGGGCGGGTTCCTACGAGCAGTACTTC. Translation: CASSSGAGSYEQYF.

The rearrangement links TRBV6-4 to TRBJ2-3, with TRBD2 identical over 7 bases. Germline V gene lookup returns CDR1 MRHNA and CDR2 SNTAGT. The CDR3 runs to 13 residues. Trimming took 3 bases from V and 9 from J; bases not matched to a gene: 6. CDR3 in amino acids: CASSEIGGGTQYF. The CDR3 DNA follows: TGTGCCAGCAGTGAAATCGGCGGGGGAACGCAGTATTTT.

The chain joins TRBV6-1 to TRBJ1-2, with 8 nucleotides matching TRBD1. This CDR3 contains 13 residues. Germline-derived CDR1 and CDR2 are MNHNS and SASEGT. Trimming removed 8 bases from V and 2 bases from J; junction bases left unmatched: 4. The CDR3, as DNA: TGTGCCAGCTCCCGGGACAGGAACTATGGCTACACCTTC. Encoded protein: CASSRDRNYGYTF.